One and the same sample provided the 10 T cell receptor beta chains below, sequenced in a study of blood T cells in healthy people across ages. Combining a sample-barcoded 5' primer with a J-beta primer mix, a second PCR ran for about 7 to 11 cycles. TCRdb itself ran the 5' RACE reads through MiXCR, one entry per CDR3 protein. The sample shows approximately 850,000 distinct CDR3 sequences, 58% of them seen only once. The sequencing sample was made of blood. The receptor set was obtained from a man younger than 40 in good health.

The V gene is TRBV28, the J gene TRBJ1-5; no definite D call. There are 17 residues in the CDR3. Trimming removed 3 bases at V and 0 bases at J, with 15 bases between. In germline, CDR1 is MDHEN, CDR2 SYDVKM. For the CDR3, the DNA is TGTGCCAGCAGTTTTTTTACTCCTCGATATAGCAATCAGCCCCAGCATTTT. It translates to CASSFFTPRYSNQPQHF.

The chain recombines TRBV20-1 with TRBJ1-2; no definite D call. The germline V gene has CDR1 DFQATT and CDR2 SNEGSKA (reference sequence). The CDR3 loop spans 13 amino acids. V was trimmed by 3 bases and J by 0 bases, leaving 8 bases between them. Written as DNA, the CDR3 is TGCAGTGCTAGCTCCGATACTAACTATGGCTACACCTTC. This sequence encodes CSASSDTNYGYTF.

J is TRBJ2-5 and V is TRBV20-1, with 14 bases that match TRBD2. The DNA end lines up better with TRBJ2-7; the J call may be wrong. Germline CDR1 is DFQATT and CDR2 is SNEGSKA (reference sequence). This CDR3 is 17 amino acids long. CDR3 nucleotides: TGCAGTGCTAGAGTTCGACAGACTAGCGGGAGGGCCGACGAGCAGTACTTC. Amino acid sequence: CSARVRQTSGRADEQYF.

DNA of the CDR3: TGTGCCAGCAGTACGACTAGCGGGAGGGCACCCGATTACAATGAGCAGTTCTTC. Amino acid sequence: CASSTTSGRAPDYNEQFF. The chain uses TRBV6-2 or TRBV6-3 and TRBJ2-1, with 14 bases aligning to TRBD2. V lost 5 bases to trimming and J lost 4 bases; unmatched junction nucleotides: 10. CDR3 size: 18 residues. Germline values: CDR1 MNHEY, CDR2 SVGEGT.

This clonotype appeared a few times. The chain joins TRBV28 to TRBJ2-4; maybe TRBD2 (5 bases). The V end lost 8 bases, the J end lost 2 bases, and 10 bases lay between the germline ends. The CDR3 runs to 13 residues. Germline V gene data show CDR1 as MDHEN and CDR2 as SYDVKM. In DNA, the CDR3 is TGTGCCAGCTCGACGGGGACCAAAAACATTCAGTACTTC. Protein: CASSTGTKNIQYF.

The rearrangement joins TRBV12-5 to TRBJ2-1; D perhaps matches TRBD1 (6 bases). Germline CDR1 reads LGHNT; CDR2 reads FRNRAP. The V end lost 4 bases, the J end lost 9 bases, and 13 bases lay between the germline ends. CDR3 length: 13 amino acids. CDR3 coding DNA: TGTGCTAGTGGTTCAGGGGCTCGAGGTGAGCAGTTCTTC. This translates into CASGSGARGEQFF.

In regard to this clonotype: Relative to the germline gene, one junction end is altered; a read error may explain this. This chain links TRBV7-2 with TRBJ2-4, with TRBD1 matching 9 bases. The closer fit of TRBJ2-7 to the DNA end suggests the J call may be wrong. Germline V gene sequence: CDR1 SGHTA, CDR2 FQGNSA. This CDR3 is 16 amino acids long. The CDR3 DNA sequence: TGTGCCGGCAGCCCGGGATGGGGACAGGGACTCTACGAGCAGTACTTC. Translated, it gives CAGSPGWGQGLYEQYF.

Comments on this clonotype: At one of its ends the junction is not consistent with the germline gene, which may arise from a read error. J is TRBJ2-5 and V is TRBV5-1; TRBD1 or TRBD2 may be the D gene (5 bases each). CDR1 is SGHRS, CDR2 YFSETQ, per germline. The CDR3 loop spans 13 amino acids. In DNA form, the CDR3 reads TGTGCCAGTCGGGGCAGCATCCAAGAGACCCAGTACTTC. Protein: CASRGSIQETQYF.

This clonotype was counted a single time. The V gene is TRBV20-1, the J gene TRBJ2-5; 11 nucleotides line up with TRBD2. The CDR3 has 13 residues. The J segment lost 4 bases and the V segment lost 5 bases, leaving 3 bases of the junction unmatched. Germline V gene lookup returns CDR1 DFQATT and CDR2 SNEGSKA (reference sequence). The CDR3 here is CSAVAGGGETQYF. CDR3 coding DNA: TGCAGTGCTGTAGCGGGGGGGGGAGAGACCCAGTACTTC.

V gene TRBV29-1 combines with J gene TRBJ1-4, with no clear D. This CDR3 is built from 13 residues. Between the trimmed V and J ends, which lost 0 bases and 7 bases, there was a span of 9 bases. Germline assignment: CDR1 SQVTM and CDR2 ANQGSEA. The CDR3: CSVEEVRGEKLFF. The DNA for the CDR3 is TGCAGCGTTGAAGAGGTTCGGGGTGAAAAACTGTTTTTT.